Presented here are 18 T cell receptor beta chains from one specimen sequenced in a study of identifying expanded T cells in peripheral blood. TCRdb keeps only in-frame clones here, not all; method: immunoSEQ multiplex PCR. The sample includes 81,000 or so clones, roughly 89% of them seen just once. The sample comprised blood. These receptors originate from a person between 18 and 75 years old in good health.

The chain joins TRBV4-1 to TRBJ1-1, with D perhaps TRBD1 (5 bases). The CDR3 has 15 amino acids. The germline gives CDR1 MGHRA, CDR2 YSYEKL. V shed 3 bases and J shed 7 bases, with 18 bases lying between them. CDR3 sequence: CASSHGRQSLYEAFF. CDR3 sequence (DNA): TGCGCCAGCAGCCATGGTCGACAGAGCCTCTATGAAGCTTTCTTT.

This clone was seen a few times. The CDR3 DNA reads as TGTGCCAGCCGGGGACTAGCGGTGTACGAGCAGTACTTC. Translated, it gives CASRGLAVYEQYF. The chain links TRBV7-8 to TRBJ2-7; 11 positions agree with TRBD2. There are 13 residues in the CDR3. The junction had 4 bases not matched to a gene; V was cut back by 8 bases and J by 4 bases. Germline V gene sequence: CDR1 SGHVS, CDR2 FQNEAQ. Drawing the rest from reference TRBV7-8 and TRBJ2-7, the complete variable domain is GAGVSQSPRYKVAKRGQDVALRCDPISGHVSLFWYQQALGQGPEFLTYFQNEAQLDKSGLPSDRFFAERPEGSVSTLKIQRTQQEDSAVYLCASRGLAVYEQYFGPGTRLTVT.

Only one count was recorded for this clone. The rearrangement joins TRBV27 to TRBJ1-5; TRBD1 matches 12 bases. J gave up 2 bases and V 5 bases, and 4 bases lay outside the gene matches. CDR1 is MNHEY, CDR2 SMNVEV, per germline (reference sequence). The CDR3 has 16 residues. The CDR3 protein is CASSPGTGGGNQPQHF. The CDR3 coding sequence is TGTGCCAGCAGTCCCGGGACAGGGGGCGGCAATCAGCCCCAGCATTTT.

The chain joins TRBV4-3 to TRBJ2-7, with D possibly being TRBD1 (6 bases). This CDR3 region has 15 residues. V shed 1 base and J shed 5 bases, with 15 bases lying between them. The germline gives CDR1 LGHNA, CDR2 YSLEER. CDR3 DNA: TGCGCCAGCAGCCAAGGGGCGCAGGGGCGGGACGAGCAGTACTTC. Protein sequence: CASSQGAQGRDEQYF.

The V gene is TRBV9, the J gene TRBJ2-7, with D perhaps matching TRBD2 (6 bases). Trimming pared 3 bases from V and 3 bases from J, leaving 13 bases between. Germline values: CDR1 SGDLS, CDR2 YYNGEE. The CDR3 contains 14 residues. This chain's CDR3 is CASSADYTSYEQYF. CDR3 bases: TGTGCCAGCAGCGCGGACTACACTAGCTACGAGCAGTACTTC. The entire variable domain, with the rest obtained from reference TRBV9 and TRBJ2-7, is as follows: DSGVTQTPKHLITATGQRVTLRCSPRSGDLSVYWYQQSLDQGLQFLIQYYNGEERAKGNILERFSAQQFPDLHSELNLSSLELGDSALYFCASSADYTSYEQYFGPGTRLTVT.

The chain uses TRBV4-2 and TRBJ2-7; D perhaps matches TRBD2 (6 bases). The CDR3 length is 15 residues. CDR1 and CDR2 (germline): LGHNA, YNFKEQ. V lost 6 bases, J lost 7 bases, and 22 bases lay in between. The CDR3 DNA is TGTGCCAGCAGATCTTTGGCTAGCGAGACTAGAGAGCAGTACTTC. Protein product: CASRSLASETREQYF.

V gene TRBV30 combines with J gene TRBJ2-1; D not resolved. The V gene lost 0 bases and the J gene lost 8 bases, with 5 bases spanning the gap. Germline CDR1 GTSNPN, CDR2 SVGIG (reference sequence). This CDR3 comprises 11 residues. The CDR3 region is CAWSVEDEQFF. DNA for the CDR3: TGTGCCTGGAGTGTAGAGGATGAGCAGTTCTTC.

The genes are TRBV6-6 and TRBJ1-3, with unresolved D. The V end was cut by 6 bases, the J end by 3 bases, with 6 bases between. This CDR3 region has 12 residues. From germline, CDR1 is MNHNY and CDR2 SVGAGI (reference sequence). The CDR3 sequence: CASSDVGNTIYF. CDR3 DNA sequence: TGTGCCAGCAGCGATGTTGGAAACACCATATATTTT.

The V call is TRBV9, the J call TRBJ1-6; possible D gene TRBD1, 5 bases. This CDR3 comprises 17 residues. Trimming shortened V by 0 bases and J by 6 bases, and 16 bases separated the two germline ends. Germline-derived CDR1 and CDR2 are SGDLS and YYNGEE. The CDR3 reads CASSVDPQGLPNSPLHF. CDR3 bases: TGTGCCAGCAGCGTAGACCCTCAGGGACTCCCTAATTCACCCCTCCACTTT.

The chain couples TRBV27 to TRBJ1-5; D remains unclear. The CDR3 loop spans 13 amino acids. Between the trimmed V and J ends, which lost 2 bases and 4 bases, there was a span of 6 bases. The germline V gene has CDR1 MNHEY and CDR2 SMNVEV (reference sequence). Here the CDR3 reads CASSLVQNQPQHF. For the CDR3, the DNA is TGTGCCAGCAGTTTAGTACAGAATCAGCCCCAGCATTTT.

The chain recombines TRBV7-8 with TRBJ1-3; tentatively, D is TRBD1 (5 bases). This CDR3 comprises 17 residues. Trimming removed 1 base from V and 2 bases from J, with 15 bases in between. The germline V gene has CDR1 SGHVS and CDR2 FQNEAQ. In DNA form, the CDR3 reads TGTGCCAGCAGCTTAGGCCGAGGGGAAATCGCTGGAAACACCATATATTTT. As protein: CASSLGRGEIAGNTIYF.

To note about this clone: Other DNA sequences from this sample encode an identical CDR3 as well. V gene TRBV9 combines with J gene TRBJ2-7; D gene uncertain. CDR3 length: 14 amino acids. Germline V lookup: CDR1 SGDLS, CDR2 YYNGEE. V was cut by 0 bases and J by 4 bases, with 11 bases left in between. The CDR3 here is CASSVGLVPYEQYF. The CDR3 DNA reads as TGTGCCAGCAGCGTAGGTCTAGTTCCATACGAGCAGTACTTC.

J is TRBJ2-5 and V is TRBV19; 10 positions match TRBD2. Germline values: CDR1 LNHDA, CDR2 SQIVND (reference sequence). The CDR3 spans 15 residues. Losses at the gene ends were 7 bases for V and 1 base for J; bases not matched to a gene: 6. This CDR3 is CASKTWTSGQETQYF. CDR3 DNA: TGTGCCAGTAAGACCTGGACTAGCGGCCAAGAGACCCAGTACTTC.

The chain is built from TRBV28 and TRBJ2-1, with 7 bases aligning to TRBD1. Per germline, CDR1 MDHEN and CDR2 SYDVKM. This CDR3 spans 14 amino acids. V trimming: 2 bases; J trimming: 13 bases; junction bases outside the gene matches: 11. As DNA, the CDR3 is TGTGCCAGCAGTTTAGCCTCTCGGACAGGTTCTCAGTTCTTC. Translation: CASSLASRTGSQFF.

This sequence joins TRBV6-6 and TRBJ2-2, with 10 nucleotides matching TRBD1. This CDR3 has 15 residues. J was trimmed by 6 bases and V by 2 bases; bases with no gene match: 3. The V gene's germline CDR1 is MNHNY and CDR2 SVGAGI (reference sequence). The CDR3 here is CASSYLGQGAGELFF. The DNA for the CDR3 is TGTGCCAGCAGTTACCTTGGACAGGGGGCCGGGGAGCTGTTTTTT.

The rearrangement uses TRBV4-1 and TRBJ2-7; D unresolved. Looked up from germline, CDR1 is MGHRA and CDR2 is YSYEKL. The CDR3 sequence is 14 residues long. V was pared by 8 bases and J by 1 base, with 15 bases between. CDR3: CASAEWAVSYEQYF. The CDR3 DNA is TGCGCCAGCGCCGAGTGGGCGGTTTCCTACGAGCAGTACTTC.

This clone has a count of ten or more. The genes are TRBV10-3 and TRBJ2-7, with D maybe TRBD2 (6 bases). Trimming cost V 8 bases and J 1 base, with 6 bases left between them. Germline CDR1 is ENHRY and CDR2 is SYGVKD. The CDR3 contains 11 residues. CDR3 coding DNA: TGTGCCATCGGAGGGTCCTACGAGCAGTACTTC. Translation: CAIGGSYEQYF.

The chain uses TRBV28 and TRBJ1-2; TRBD1 aligns across 7 bases. Germline assignment: CDR1 MDHEN and CDR2 SYDVKM. This CDR3 comprises 15 residues. With 6 bases clipped from V and 1 base from J, the junction kept 8 bases outside the gene matches. The CDR3 DNA reads TGTGCCAGCAGAACCTCAACAGGGGATAACTATGGCTACACCTTC. Translating gives CASRTSTGDNYGYTF.